Following are 18 T cell receptor beta chains from one sample sequenced in a study of EBV T-cell therapy then PD-1 blockade in nasopharyngeal carcinoma (dated by TCRdb to the early 2020s). The meaning of the sample's treatment or condition label: AdE1-LMPpoly-expanded autologous EBV-specific T-cell therapy followed by anti-PD-1 nivolumab. Receptor amplification or capture employed the immunoSEQ multiplex PCR assay. In its TCRdb copy, this immuneACCESS table keeps in-frame sequences only and misses some clones. Where compared with another copy, unresolved V genes explain less than half of these, and the others have no known cause. This sample is represented by about 20,000 clones; approximately 81% of them were singletons. Jointly, the top ten make up around a third of the sample. Their cognate antigens are unknown. This sample comprised CD8+ T cells from blood, obtained between days 30 and 35 from a patient whose treatment included autologous EBV-specific T cells and nivolumab. The receptors were gathered from a man aged 35-49 years with nasopharyngeal carcinoma.

The chain is built from TRBV29-1 and TRBJ2-3, with TRBD1 matching 10 bases. Trimming cost V 6 bases and J 5 bases; bases outside gene matches: 8. Germline CDR1 and CDR2: SQVTM and ANQGSEA. The CDR3 spans 14 residues. The CDR3 nucleotides are TGCAGCGTCCAAGGGGGACAGGGGAAAGATACGCAGTATTTT. This codes for CSVQGGQGKDTQYF.

The chain carries TRBV2 and TRBJ2-5, with D unclear. V lost 6 bases and J 5 bases, leaving 4 bases between the germline ends. The CDR3 contains 10 residues. Germline CDR1 SNHLY, CDR2 FYNNEI. The CDR3 region is CASRGETQYF. CDR3 nucleotide sequence: TGTGCCAGCAGGGGGGAGACCCAGTACTTC.

The chain recombines TRBV11-3 with TRBJ2-1; unclear D gene. Germline CDR1 SGHNT, CDR2 YENEEA. The CDR3 is 14 amino acids. V was pared by 0 bases and J by 4 bases, with 7 bases between. CDR3 in amino acids: CASSLENRYNEQFF. CDR3 bases: TGTGCCAGCAGCTTAGAAAACAGATACAATGAGCAGTTCTTC.

In DNA form, the CDR3 reads TGTGCCAGCAGTGACTCCGACCGCCTCTTCACCTTC. Its protein is CASSDSDRLFTF. V is TRBV6-4 and J is TRBJ1-2, with no clear D. V was pared by 0 bases and J by 13 bases, with 12 bases between. Germline V gene sequence: CDR1 MRHNA, CDR2 SNTAGT. The CDR3 runs 12 residues.

This chain connects TRBV4-1 to TRBJ1-2; D unclear. The CDR3 is made up of 16 amino acids. Germline V gives CDR1 MGHRA, CDR2 YSYEKL. The V gene lost 0 bases and the J gene lost 0 bases, with 11 bases spanning the gap. CDR3 sequence reads: CASSQDLAEPNYGYTF. In DNA, the CDR3 is TGCGCCAGCAGCCAAGATTTGGCAGAACCTAACTATGGCTACACCTTC.

The chain joins TRBV7-9 to TRBJ1-2, with 7 bases matching TRBD1. The ends lost 4 bases at V and 8 bases at J; junction bases unmatched: 13. Per germline, CDR1 SEHNR and CDR2 FQNEAQ (reference sequence). CDR3 length: 15 residues. CDR3 sequence reads: CASSSGADRRRGYTF. In DNA form, the CDR3 reads TGTGCCAGCAGCTCTGGTGCGGACAGGAGGCGAGGCTACACCTTC.

This clone was observed a single time. The genes are TRBV9 and TRBJ2-7, with TRBD1 matching 7 bases. V lost 3 bases, J lost 2 bases, and 11 bases stayed unmatched. The CDR3 covers 16 residues. Germline CDR1 is SGDLS and CDR2 is YYNGEE. The CDR3, as DNA: TGTGCCAGCAGCGCATCTCCCGGACAGGTGACCTACGAGCAGTACTTC. Translating it yields CASSASPGQVTYEQYF.

The genes are TRBV6-4 and TRBJ2-3, with D possibly being TRBD2 (5 bases). V was cut by 0 bases and J by 0 bases, with 7 bases left in between. This CDR3 is 15 amino acids long. Germline CDR1 is MRHNA and CDR2 is SNTAGT. The CDR3 region is CASSDSAASTDTQYF. In DNA form, the CDR3 reads TGTGCCAGCAGTGACTCAGCGGCTAGCACAGATACGCAGTATTTT.

The chain uses TRBV5-8 and TRBJ2-1, with a weak D call TRBD1 (6 bases). Germline values: CDR1 SGHTS, CDR2 YDEGEE. The CDR3 runs 14 residues. V lost 4 bases and J lost 4, with 12 bases in between. The CDR3 bases are TGTGCCAGCAGCCTCCGGGACATGTACAATGAGCAGTTCTTC. Translated, it gives CASSLRDMYNEQFF.

This clone was found a few times. The chain recombines TRBV27 with TRBJ1-3; D is undetermined. Trimming removed 2 bases at V and 4 bases at J, with 9 bases between. The germline V gene encodes CDR1 MNHEY and CDR2 SMNVEV (reference sequence). CDR3 length: 14 amino acids. The CDR3 loop reads CASSLDGRGNTIYF. As DNA, the CDR3 is TGTGCCAGCAGTTTAGATGGTAGAGGAAACACCATATATTTT.

V usage is TRBV15 and J usage is TRBJ2-3; unclear D gene. The CDR3 spans 15 residues. Germline-derived CDR1 and CDR2 are LNHNV and YYDKDF (reference sequence). The V end lost 1 base, the J end lost 2 bases, and 10 bases lay between the germline ends. The CDR3 is CATSRGPDYTDTQYF. CDR3 nucleotides: TGTGCCACCAGCAGAGGCCCGGATTACACAGATACGCAGTATTTT.

In its sample, this clone was seen a few times. This chain uses TRBV3-1 (or the pseudogene TRBV3-2) with TRBJ2-6, with no clear D. CDR1 and CDR2 from the germline V gene are LGHDT and YNNKEL (reference sequence). The CDR3 runs 15 residues. Trimming took 1 base from V and 2 from J, leaving 6 bases between them. The CDR3 sequence is CASSQVWAGANVLTF. In DNA form, the CDR3 reads TGTGCCAGCAGCCAAGTTTGGGCTGGGGCCAACGTCCTGACTTTC.

V gene TRBV9 combines with J gene TRBJ2-2, with 8 bases fitting TRBD2. The germline V gene encodes CDR1 SGDLS and CDR2 YYNGEE. The CDR3 has 15 amino acids. V dropped 4 bases and J dropped 4; count of bases not matched to a gene: 6. CDR3 loop: CASSPTGGPTGELFF. DNA for the CDR3: TGTGCCAGCAGCCCTACGGGGGGGCCCACCGGGGAGCTGTTTTTT.

The chain links TRBV15 to TRBJ1-5; no firm D call. Germline lookup yields CDR1 LNHNV and CDR2 YYDKDF (reference sequence). The CDR3 totals 15 residues. V was cut by 3 bases and J by 0 bases, with 9 bases left in between. CDR3 bases: TGTGCCACCAGCAGCCAAGGATCTAGCAATCAGCCCCAGCATTTT. As protein: CATSSQGSSNQPQHF.

The chain recombines TRBV15 with TRBJ1-5; 7 bases align to TRBD1. The V segment lost 1 base and the J segment 4 bases; nucleotides outside the gene matches: 7. There are 16 residues in the CDR3. From germline, CDR1 is LNHNV and CDR2 YYDKDF (reference sequence). This CDR3 is CATSRVGTAGNQPQHF. For the CDR3, the DNA is TGTGCCACCAGCAGAGTCGGGACAGCCGGTAATCAGCCCCAGCATTTT.

CDR3 residues: CAWSLITDTQYF. CDR3 DNA sequence: TGTGCCTGGAGTCTCATCACAGATACGCAGTATTTT. The chain joins TRBV30 to TRBJ2-3, with D unclear. V gave up 2 bases and J gave up 2 bases, with 5 bases separating them. Germline V gives CDR1 GTSNPN, CDR2 SVGIG (reference sequence). CDR3 length equals 12 residues. The whole variable domain, filled in from reference TRBV30 and TRBJ2-3, reads SQTIHQWPATLVQPVGSPLSLECTVEGTSNPNLYWYRQAAGRGLQLLFYSVGIGQISSEVPQNLSASRPQDRQFILSSKKLLLSDSGFYLCAWSLITDTQYFGPGTRLTVL.

The rearrangement joins TRBV9 to TRBJ1-2; 7 nucleotides agree with TRBD1. This CDR3 comprises 14 residues. V lost 3 bases to trimming and J lost 8 bases; unmatched junction nucleotides: 10. The germline V gene has CDR1 SGDLS and CDR2 YYNGEE. CDR3 amino acids: CASSGSTGAWGYTF. The CDR3, as DNA: TGTGCCAGCAGCGGAAGTACAGGGGCCTGGGGCTACACCTTC.

The chain employs TRBV9 and TRBJ2-3; TRBD2 agrees at 8 bases. Trimming took 3 bases from V and 6 from J; bases not matched to a gene: 15. The CDR3 loop spans 17 amino acids. Germline CDR1 is SGDLS and CDR2 is YYNGEE. The CDR3 DNA reads TGTGCCAGCAGCGCGGGAGCGGGGGCGCTGCTGGAGGATACGCAGTATTTT. Encoded protein: CASSAGAGALLEDTQYF. Combining the CDR3 with reference TRBV9 and TRBJ2-3 gives the whole variable domain DSGVTQTPKHLITATGQRVTLRCSPRSGDLSVYWYQQSLDQGLQFLIQYYNGEERAKGNILERFSAQQFPDLHSELNLSSLELGDSALYFCASSAGAGALLEDTQYFGPGTRLTVL.